This is a list of T cell receptor beta chains from one sample in a study of blood T cell repertoires in COVID-19. The repertoire was sequenced with immunoSEQ multiplex PCR; TCRdb's copy has only in-frame clones and lacks some. This sample yields about 140,000 clones, of which approximately 80% are seen a single time; about 10% belongs to the top ten. The sequenced material came from peripheral blood. The receptors derive from a man in his fifties or sixties with active or convalescent COVID-19. CDR3s include the opening cysteine and the closing phenylalanine or tryptophan. D genes are given only for firm matches. The size field is filled for only some rows; it gives once, few, many or a size class.

v_gene	abundance	j_gene	d_gene	CDR3nt	CDR3aa
TRBV6-2/TRBV6-3	-	TRBJ1-4	-	TGTGCCAGCAGTTACTCCGCCCAGGGGAATGAAAAACTGTTTTTT	CASSYSAQGNEKLFF
TRBV19	-	TRBJ1-5	-	TGTGCCAGTCCGCCGACCAACAGGGATAATCAGCCCCAGCATTTT	CASPPTNRDNQPQHF
TRBV5-6	-	TRBJ1-2	-	TGTGCCAGCGGGAGGCCCCAGCCCGATCTTGGCTACACCTTC	CASGRPQPDLGYTF
TRBV15	-	TRBJ2-1	-	TGTGCCACCAGCAGCCCCCAGGCGAGCTCCTACAATGAGCAGTTCTTC	CATSSPQASSYNEQFF
TRBV2	-	TRBJ1-4	TRBD1	TGTGCCAGCAGCTCCGGGACAGGGCGGGAAAAACTGTTTTTT	CASSSGTGREKLFF
TRBV6-6	few	TRBJ1-4	-	TGTGCCAGCAGTTTTCAGGGGAATGAAAAACTGTTTTTT	CASSFQGNEKLFF
TRBV12-5	-	TRBJ1-1	-	TGTGCTAGTGGTCGGGATACTGAAGCTTTCTTT	CASGRDTEAFF
TRBV7-2	-	TRBJ2-7	-	TGTGCCAGCAGCTTAGCGGCAGGGGCCCTCTACGAGCAGTACTTC	CASSLAAGALYEQYF
TRBV7-9	-	TRBJ2-6	TRBD1	TGTGCCAGCAGCCTGACAGGGTCTGGGGCCAACGTCCTGACTTTC	CASSLTGSGANVLTF
TRBV18	-	TRBJ2-1	TRBD1	TGTGCCAGCTCACCTACAGGGGGCGGTGAGCAGTTCTTC	CASSPTGGGEQFF
TRBV6-5	-	TRBJ1-5	-	TGTGCCAGCAAAATTTCTATTAGCAATCAGCCCCAGCATTTT	CASKISISNQPQHF
TRBV4-3	-	TRBJ1-3	-	TGCGCCAGCAGCCCCCGATGGGTGGGAGCCGGAAACACCATATATTTT	CASSPRWVGAGNTIYF
TRBV24-1	-	TRBJ1-2	-	TGTGCCACCAGTGATTCGGGTTCCTATGGCTACACCTTC	CATSDSGSYGYTF
TRBV12-3/TRBV12-4	-	TRBJ1-1	-	TGTGCCAGCAGGGCCGAAGAGGCTGAAGCTTTCTTT	CASRAEEAEAFF
TRBV14	-	TRBJ2-3	-	TGTGCCAGCAGCCGTTTTAGCGGAACAGATACGCAGTATTTT	CASSRFSGTDTQYF
TRBV7-2	-	TRBJ2-1	TRBD1	TGTGCCAGCAGCTTAGTTGGACAGGGCTACAATGAGCAGTTCTTC	CASSLVGQGYNEQFF
TRBV7-2	-	TRBJ1-1	TRBD1	TGTGCCAGCAGCACCCAGGGACAGATGAACACTGAAGCTTTCTTT	CASSTQGQMNTEAFF
TRBV27	-	TRBJ1-4	-	TGTGCCAGCAGTTTGGGTCCTCTCCGGGGGACCAATGAAAAACTGTTTTTT	CASSLGPLRGTNEKLFF
TRBV18	-	TRBJ2-1	TRBD2	TGTGCCAGCTCACAAAGGACGGCGGGAGCCGACAATGAGCAGTTCTTC	CASSQRTAGADNEQFF
TRBV7-9	-	TRBJ2-2	-	TGTGCCAGCAGCTTAGTTCGGGGAAACGGGGAGCTGTTTTTT	CASSLVRGNGELFF
TRBV5-1	few	TRBJ1-6	TRBD1	TGCGCCAGCAGCCGCGACAGGGAGAGCTCCTATAATTCACCCCTCCACTTT	CASSRDRESSYNSPLHF
TRBV27	-	TRBJ2-1	-	TGTGCCAGCAGTTTATTGGCCAGGGTCAATGAGCAGTTCTTC	CASSLLARVNEQFF
TRBV27	many	TRBJ2-1	TRBD2	TGTGCCAGCAGTCCCACCCTAGCGGGAGTGTACTTCTTC	CASSPTLAGVYFF
TRBV19	-	TRBJ1-3	-	TGTGCCAGTAGTATCCGAGGGACAAATCAACAGGGCTCCGGAAACACCATATATTTT	CASSIRGTNQQGSGNTIYF
TRBV18	-	TRBJ2-5	TRBD1	TGTGCCAGCTCACCCGTCAGGGGGCAAGAGACCCAGTACTTC	CASSPVRGQETQYF
TRBV7-9	-	TRBJ2-7	-	TGTGCCAGCAGCCCCTGGACAGACTCGGGAGAGCAGTACTTC	CASSPWTDSGEQYF
TRBV25-1	-	TRBJ1-2	-	TGTGCCAGCAGTAGGGGAGGGAACTATGGCTACACCTTC	CASSRGGNYGYTF
TRBV12-5	-	TRBJ1-1	-	TGTGCTAGTGGTTTCGGGAATCTAGACTTTGAAGCTTTCTTT	CASGFGNLDFEAFF
TRBV9	-	TRBJ1-2	-	TGTGCCAGCAGCGTAGGACAGGTTGAGTATGGCTACACCTTC	CASSVGQVEYGYTF
TRBV6-5	-	TRBJ2-5	-	TGTGCCAGCAGTTACGGCCTCGGCGGCCAAGAGACCCAGTACTTC	CASSYGLGGQETQYF
TRBV5-1	-	TRBJ1-2	TRBD1	TGCGCCAGCAGCGTAGGACAGGCTTCGGGCTACACCTTC	CASSVGQASGYTF
TRBV6-2/TRBV6-3	-	TRBJ1-1	TRBD1	TGTGCCAGCAGTATAGACAGGGACACTGAAGCTTTCTTT	CASSIDRDTEAFF
TRBV19	-	TRBJ1-2	TRBD1	TGTGCCAGTAGAATGTCGGGACAGGGGGCTCCTGGCTACACCTTC	CASRMSGQGAPGYTF
TRBV10-3	-	TRBJ1-2	-	TGTGCCATCAGTGAGTCCGGCAGGAGCTACACCTTC	CAISESGRSYTF
TRBV11-3	-	TRBJ1-6	-	TGTGCCAGCAGCACCCAAAAAGGAGTTCGAGATAATTCACCCCTCCACTTT	CASSTQKGVRDNSPLHF
TRBV7-2	-	TRBJ2-1	TRBD2	TGTGCCAGCAGCTTAGTGGGTCTAGCGGGTTACAATGAGCAGTTCTTC	CASSLVGLAGYNEQFF